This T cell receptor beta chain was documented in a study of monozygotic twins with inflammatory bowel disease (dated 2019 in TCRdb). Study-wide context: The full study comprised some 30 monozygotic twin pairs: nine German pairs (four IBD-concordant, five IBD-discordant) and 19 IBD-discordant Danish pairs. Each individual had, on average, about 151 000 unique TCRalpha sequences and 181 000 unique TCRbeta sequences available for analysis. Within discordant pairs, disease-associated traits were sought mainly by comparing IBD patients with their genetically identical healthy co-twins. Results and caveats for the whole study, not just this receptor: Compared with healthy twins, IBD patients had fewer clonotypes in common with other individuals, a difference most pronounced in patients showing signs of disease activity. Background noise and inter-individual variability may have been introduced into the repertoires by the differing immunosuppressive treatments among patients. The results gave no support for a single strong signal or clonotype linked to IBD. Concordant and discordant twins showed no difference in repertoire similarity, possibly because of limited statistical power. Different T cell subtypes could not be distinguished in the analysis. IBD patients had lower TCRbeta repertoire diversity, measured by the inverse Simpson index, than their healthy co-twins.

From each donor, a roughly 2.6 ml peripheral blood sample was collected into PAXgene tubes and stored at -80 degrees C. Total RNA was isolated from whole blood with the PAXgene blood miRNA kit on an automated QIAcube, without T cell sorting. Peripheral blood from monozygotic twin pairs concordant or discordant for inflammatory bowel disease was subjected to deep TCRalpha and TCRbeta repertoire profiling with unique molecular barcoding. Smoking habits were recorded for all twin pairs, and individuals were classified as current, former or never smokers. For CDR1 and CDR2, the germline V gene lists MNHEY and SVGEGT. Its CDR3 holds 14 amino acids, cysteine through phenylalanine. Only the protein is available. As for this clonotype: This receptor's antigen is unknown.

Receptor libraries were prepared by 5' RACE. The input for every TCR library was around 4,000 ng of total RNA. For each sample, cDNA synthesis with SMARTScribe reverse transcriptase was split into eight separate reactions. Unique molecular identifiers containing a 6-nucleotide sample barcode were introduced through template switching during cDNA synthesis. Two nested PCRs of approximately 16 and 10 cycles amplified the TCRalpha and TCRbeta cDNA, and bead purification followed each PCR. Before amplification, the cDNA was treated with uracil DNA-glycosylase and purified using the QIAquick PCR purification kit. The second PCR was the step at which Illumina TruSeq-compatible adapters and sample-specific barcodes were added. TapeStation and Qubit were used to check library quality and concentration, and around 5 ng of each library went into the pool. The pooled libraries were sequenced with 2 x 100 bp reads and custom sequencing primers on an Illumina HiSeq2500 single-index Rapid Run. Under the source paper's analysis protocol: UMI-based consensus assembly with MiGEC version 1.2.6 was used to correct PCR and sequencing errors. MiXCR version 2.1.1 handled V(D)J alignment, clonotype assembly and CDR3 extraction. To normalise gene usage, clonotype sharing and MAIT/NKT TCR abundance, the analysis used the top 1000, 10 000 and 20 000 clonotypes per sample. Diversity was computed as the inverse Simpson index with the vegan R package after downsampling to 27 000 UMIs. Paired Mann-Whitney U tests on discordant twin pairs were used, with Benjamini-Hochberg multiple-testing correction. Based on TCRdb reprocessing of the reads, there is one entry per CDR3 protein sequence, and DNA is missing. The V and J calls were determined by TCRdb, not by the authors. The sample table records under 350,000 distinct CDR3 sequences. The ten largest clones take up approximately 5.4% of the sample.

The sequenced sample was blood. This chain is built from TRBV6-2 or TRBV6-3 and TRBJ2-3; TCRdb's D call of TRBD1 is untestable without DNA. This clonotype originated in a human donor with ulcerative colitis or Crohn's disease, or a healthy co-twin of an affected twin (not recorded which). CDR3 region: CASSYPGLTDTQYF.